This T cell receptor (beta chain) was profiled in a study of T-cell memory formation after mild COVID-19. At the level of the study: Clustering of TCRs was largely donor specific. Study findings and constraints: Second-wave clones that peaked on day 37 lacked confirmed SARS-CoV-2 specificity. Contracting CD4+ clones sat mainly in CM and EM; CD8+ in EMRA.

MiXCR, applied by TCRdb to the 5' RACE reads, yields one record per CDR3 protein. The sample includes about 270,000 distinct CDR3 sequences, roughly 18% seen only once; the top ten take 23%. As regards this clonotype: Antigen unknown.

This CDR3 contains 14 residues. The V gene lost 0 bases and the J gene lost 6 bases, with 14 bases spanning the gap. Per germline, CDR1 DFQATT and CDR2 SNEGSKA (reference sequence). The chain links TRBV20-1 to TRBJ1-1, with D tentatively TRBD1 (6 bases). The sample consisted of PBMCs or a T cell subset sorted from them (not recorded which). The sequence was collected from a man between 18 and 35 years old who had mild COVID-19 (a few samples of this study predate the infection). Cell type and time point are not known. The CDR3: CSARDPRGGAEAFF. The CDR3 nucleotides are TGCAGTGCTAGAGACCCCAGGGGAGGCGCTGAAGCTTTCTTT.